This TCR beta chain is drawn from a study of blood T cell repertoires in COVID-19. Across the whole study: Spain, Italy and the United States supplied samples that represented acute and convalescent COVID-19. The analysed material was cDNA or gDNA that came from T cells, B-cell-depleted T cells, or PBMCs.

As handled by the study authors: Estimates of nucleated cell counts were drawn from the amplification of reference gene primers. The assay was immunoSEQ multiplex PCR, and TCRdb's table has in-frame clones only and misses some. D and trimming come from the DNA, and the V and J calls and clone size come from that table. The sample has 100,000 to 150,000 clones, approximately 90% seen once. With 4 bases removed from V and 0 bases from J, the gap between germline ends came to 9 bases. Looked up from germline, CDR1 is MNHEY and CDR2 is SVGEGT. This CDR3 region has 14 residues. Those enrolled in Seattle joined during active infection and were followed longitudinally afterward.

The material sequenced was peripheral blood. The V and J genes are TRBV6-2 or TRBV6-3 and TRBJ2-5, with D possibly being TRBD2 (5 bases). This receptor was identified in a man in his fifties or sixties with COVID-19, enrolled during active disease. CDR3 bases: TGTGCCAGCAGTTCAACTAGGAACCAAGAGACCCAGTACTTC. Protein sequence: CASSSTRNQETQYF.